Following are 17 T cell receptor beta chains from one sample sequenced in a study of shared clonotypes between healthy human individuals. Libraries were prepared by immunoSEQ multiplex PCR; TCRdb keeps only in-frame clonotypes and omits some of them. The sample yields approximately 500,000 clones, around 85% seen once. Sequencing input: PBMCs. The receptors originated from a woman between 40 and 50 years old in good health. Some clones in this sample may be carry-over from other donors' samples.

V gene TRBV7-3 combines with J gene TRBJ1-1, with 9 positions matching TRBD1. Germline assignment: CDR1 SGHTA and CDR2 FQGTGA. V lost 4 bases and J lost 5; bases outside the gene matches: 8. The CDR3 is 15 amino acids. The CDR3 loop reads CASSYGTGMGTEAFF. The CDR3 coding sequence is TGTGCCAGCAGCTACGGGACAGGGATGGGGACTGAAGCTTTCTTT.

Notes on this clone: Only one base separates this from a far larger clonotype, so it likely reflects a read error. The chain employs TRBV7-3 and TRBJ2-5; D is ambiguous. The length of the CDR3 is 13 residues. Germline values: CDR1 SGHTA, CDR2 FQGTGA. Deletions cut 2 bases from V and 2 bases from J, with 6 bases between. The CDR3 here is CASSLGRQETQYF. The CDR3 nucleotides are TGTGCCAGCAGCTTAGGCCGGCAAGAGACCCAGTACTTC.

The chain carries TRBV28 and TRBJ2-1, with TRBD2 identical over 12 bases. Per the germline V gene, CDR1 is MDHEN and CDR2 is SYDVKM. The CDR3 extends over 18 amino acids. The trim removed 5 bases at V and 6 bases at J, leaving 14 bases unmatched. The CDR3 reads CASSHMLASGRAINEQFF. The CDR3 region has the DNA TGTGCCAGCAGTCACATGCTGGCTAGCGGGAGGGCCATCAATGAGCAGTTCTTC.

The genes are TRBV5-4 and TRBJ2-3, with D hard to call. The CDR3 is made up of 14 amino acids. Germline V lookup: CDR1 SGHNT, CDR2 YYREEE (reference sequence). The V end lost 1 base, the J end lost 4 bases, and 10 bases lay between the germline ends. The CDR3 here is CASSLKVHADTQYF. CDR3 DNA sequence: TGTGCCAGCAGCTTGAAGGTTCACGCAGATACGCAGTATTTT.

V usage is TRBV19 and J usage is TRBJ1-5, with TRBD1 as a possible D gene (5 bases). Germline values: CDR1 LNHDA, CDR2 SQIVND (reference sequence). The CDR3 extends over 17 amino acids. Trimming took 3 bases from V and 4 from J, leaving 19 bases between them. The CDR3 is CASSISQGAVANQPQHF. CDR3 nucleotides: TGTGCCAGTAGTATTAGTCAGGGCGCGGTAGCAAATCAGCCCCAGCATTTT.

The V gene is TRBV11-2, the J gene TRBJ2-1; TRBD1 matches at 7 bases. This CDR3 region has 13 residues. J gave up 9 bases and V 4 bases, and 6 bases lay outside the gene matches. In germline, CDR1 is SGHAT, CDR2 FQNNGV. CDR3 residues: CASSYDRAGEQFF. DNA of the CDR3: TGTGCCAGCAGCTACGACAGGGCCGGTGAGCAGTTCTTC. The full variable domain, with the rest looked up from reference TRBV11-2 and TRBJ2-1, is EAGVAQSPRYKIIEKRQSVAFWCNPISGHATLYWYQQILGQGPKLLIQFQNNGVVDDSQLPKDRFSAERLKGVDSTLKIQPAKLEDSAVYLCASSYDRAGEQFFGPGTRLTVL.

This clone was observed a handful of times. The chain employs TRBV29-1 and TRBJ2-5, with 8 bases that match TRBD1. The closer fit of TRBJ2-7 to the DNA end suggests the J call may be wrong. The CDR3 runs 15 residues. The germline V gene encodes CDR1 SQVTM and CDR2 ANQGSEA. The CDR3 loop reads CSAERTGKSPYEQYF. The CDR3 DNA follows: TGCAGCGCGGAAAGGACAGGGAAGAGCCCCTACGAGCAGTACTTC.

The V call is TRBV28, the J call TRBJ2-7; D unresolved. The CDR3 is 15 residues long. The germline gives CDR1 MDHEN, CDR2 SYDVKM. The germline V and J ends were trimmed by 1 base and 4 bases, with 14 bases remaining between them. The CDR3, as DNA: TGTGCCAGCAGTTTATTCCCCAGCCCAAGTTACGAGCAGTACTTC. It codes for CASSLFPSPSYEQYF.

This clone was recorded many times. Other DNA sequences in this specimen translate into the identical CDR3. This chain joins TRBV7-9 and TRBJ1-1, with a weak D call TRBD1 (6 bases). Germline V gives CDR1 SEHNR, CDR2 FQNEAQ (reference sequence). The CDR3 totals 15 residues. Trimming removed 5 bases from V and 1 base from J, with 14 bases in between. The CDR3 bases are TGTGCCAGCAGCCTCCAAGGGGGACAGAACACTGAAGCTTTCTTT. The encoded protein is CASSLQGGQNTEAFF.

V is TRBV7-9 and J is TRBJ1-1; a possible D gene is TRBD1 (6 bases). V lost 5 bases and J lost 4, with 14 bases in between. The CDR3 covers 14 residues. Germline values: CDR1 SEHNR, CDR2 FQNEAQ (reference sequence). This CDR3 is CASSADRWATEAFF. CDR3 coding DNA: TGTGCCAGCAGCGCCGACAGGTGGGCCACTGAAGCTTTCTTT. Full variable domain (remainder filled in from reference TRBV7-9 and TRBJ1-1): DTGVSQNPRHKITKRGQNVTFRCDPISEHNRLYWYRQTLGQGPEFLTYFQNEAQLEKSRLLSDRFSAERPKGSFSTLEIQRTEQGDSAMYLCASSADRWATEAFFGQGTRLTVV.

This clone was seen just once. The gene calls are TRBV5-1 and TRBJ1-1, with D uncertain. Per germline, CDR1 SGHRS and CDR2 YFSETQ. CDR3 length equals 15 residues. V was shortened by 5 bases and J by 3 bases, with 17 bases between the two germline ends. CDR3 region: CASSLFRSGDTEAFF. The DNA for the CDR3 is TGCGCCAGCAGTCTCTTCCGGTCTGGGGACACTGAAGCTTTCTTT.

The V and J genes are TRBV2 and TRBJ2-5; D possibly corresponds to TRBD2 (7 bases). This CDR3 region has 15 residues. Germline-derived CDR1 and CDR2 are SNHLY and FYNNEI. Trimming took off 7 bases at V and 5 bases at J, with 20 bases between the two ends. The CDR3: CASNKRGGSIETQYF. The CDR3 region has the DNA TGTGCCAGCAACAAGAGGGGGGGATCTATCGAGACCCAGTACTTC.

The chain has TRBV11-2 and TRBJ2-6; D gene ambiguous. V was pared by 0 bases and J by 0 bases, with 3 bases between. The CDR3 totals 15 residues. CDR1 and CDR2 from the germline V gene are SGHAT and FQNNGV. The CDR3 spells CASSLDLSGANVLTF. The CDR3 nucleotides are TGTGCCAGCAGCTTAGATCTCTCTGGGGCCAACGTCCTGACTTTC.

The chain combines TRBV7-9 with TRBJ2-7; 11 nucleotides line up with TRBD2. This CDR3 has 13 residues. Unmatched junction bases numbered 7, after V lost 8 bases and J lost 7 bases. Germline CDR1 is SEHNR and CDR2 is FQNEAQ (reference sequence). This CDR3 is CASGLAGGGEQYF. CDR3 sequence (DNA): TGTGCCAGCGGCCTAGCGGGAGGTGGTGAGCAGTACTTC.

The chain combines TRBV28 with TRBJ1-5, with D tentatively TRBD1 (6 bases). In germline, CDR1 is MDHEN, CDR2 SYDVKM. CDR3 length: 13 amino acids. Trimming left V 6 bases short and J 4 bases short, with 10 bases between. CDR3 nucleotides: TGTGCCAGCAGCGGGACAAATAATCAGCCCCAGCATTTT. This codes for CASSGTNNQPQHF.

In this sample, this clone turned up a few times. The gene calls are TRBV30 and TRBJ2-5, with D perhaps matching TRBD2 (6 bases). The last part of the DNA fits TRBJ2-7 better; the J call may be wrong. CDR3 size: 12 residues. The germline CDR1 and CDR2 sequences are GTSNPN and SVGIG (reference sequence). The CDR3, as DNA: TGTGCCTGGAACTACGGGGGCTACGAGCAGTACTTC. Protein: CAWNYGGYEQYF.

This chain uses TRBV5-4 with TRBJ2-2, with 8 bases matching TRBD1. Germline V gives CDR1 SGHNT, CDR2 YYREEE (reference sequence). The trim removed 2 bases at V and 4 bases at J, leaving 10 bases unmatched. The CDR3 is made up of 17 amino acids. CDR3 sequence: CASSFIRTGSGTGELFF. DNA for the CDR3: TGTGCCAGCAGCTTCATCAGGACAGGGTCGGGCACCGGGGAGCTGTTTTTT.